This T cell receptor beta chain was captured by sequencing in a study of shared clonotypes between healthy human individuals. The assay was immunoSEQ multiplex PCR, and TCRdb's table has in-frame clones only and misses some. The repertoire consists of 2 million to 2.5 million clones, with around 95% occurring once and the leading ten covering less than 0.15%. This CDR3 comprises 15 residues. V was trimmed by 6 bases and J by 3 bases, leaving 12 bases between them. The germline V gene has CDR1 SNHLY and CDR2 FYNNEI. The chain has TRBV2 and TRBJ1-6; perhaps TRBD1 as D (6 bases). Sequenced: naive CD4+ T cells sorted from blood. Subset: CD45RA+ positively selected. This clonotype was obtained from a man aged 18 to 30 in good health. The CDR3 loop is CASRKTGNYNSPLHF. CDR3 nucleotide sequence: TGTGCCAGCAGAAAAACAGGGAACTATAATTCACCCCTCCACTTT.